This T cell receptor beta chain was observed in a study of blood T cell repertoires in COVID-19. Data came from immunoSEQ multiplex PCR; TCRdb stores just in-frame clones and leaves some out. The sample carries over 350,000 clones, 88% recorded once. V lost 5 bases and J lost 5, with 3 bases in between. This CDR3 contains 11 residues. Germline lookup yields CDR1 MNHEY and CDR2 SMNVEV (reference sequence). The chain couples TRBV27 to TRBJ2-2; D call uncertain. Sequenced sample: PBMCs or T cells enriched from blood (not recorded which). This clonotype originated in a woman aged 25 to 39 with acute COVID-19. The CDR3 sequence is CASSLTGELFF. In DNA, the CDR3 is TGTGCCAGCAGTCTTACCGGGGAGCTGTTTTTT.